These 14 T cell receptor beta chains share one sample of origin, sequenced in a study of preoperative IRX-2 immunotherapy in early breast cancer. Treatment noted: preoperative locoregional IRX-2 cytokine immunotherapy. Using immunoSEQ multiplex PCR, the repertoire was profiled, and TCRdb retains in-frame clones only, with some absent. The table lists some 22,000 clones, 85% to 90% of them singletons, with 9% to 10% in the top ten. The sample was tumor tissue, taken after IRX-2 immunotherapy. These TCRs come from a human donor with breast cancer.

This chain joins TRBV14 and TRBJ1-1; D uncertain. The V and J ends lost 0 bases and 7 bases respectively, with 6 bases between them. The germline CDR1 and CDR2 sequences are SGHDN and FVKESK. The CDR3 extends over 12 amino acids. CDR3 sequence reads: CASSQDWGEAFF. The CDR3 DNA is TGTGCCAGCAGCCAAGATTGGGGTGAAGCTTTCTTT.

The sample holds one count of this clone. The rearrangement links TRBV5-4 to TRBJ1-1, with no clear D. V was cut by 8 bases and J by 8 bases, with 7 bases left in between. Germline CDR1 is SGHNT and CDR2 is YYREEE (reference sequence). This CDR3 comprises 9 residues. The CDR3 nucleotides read TGTGCCAGGCAGAGGGAAGCTTTCTTT. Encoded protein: CARQREAFF.

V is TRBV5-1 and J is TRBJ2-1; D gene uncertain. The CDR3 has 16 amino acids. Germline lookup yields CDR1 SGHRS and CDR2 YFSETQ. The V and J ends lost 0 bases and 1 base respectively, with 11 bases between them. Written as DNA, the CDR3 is TGCGCCAGCAGCTTGGGAGAGGCTGGGTCCTACAATGAGCAGTTCTTC. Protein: CASSLGEAGSYNEQFF.

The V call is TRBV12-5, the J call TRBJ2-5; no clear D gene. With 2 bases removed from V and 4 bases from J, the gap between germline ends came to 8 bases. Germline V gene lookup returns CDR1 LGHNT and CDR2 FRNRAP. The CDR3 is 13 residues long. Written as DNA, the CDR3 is TGTGCTAGTGGTTTGATCCGTTCAGAGACCCAGTACTTC. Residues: CASGLIRSETQYF. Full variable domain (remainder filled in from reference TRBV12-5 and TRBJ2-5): DARVTQTPRHKVTEMGQEVTMRCQPILGHNTVFWYRQTMMQGLELLAYFRNRAPLDDSGMPKDRFSAEMPDATLATLKIQPSEPRDSAVYFCASGLIRSETQYFGPGTRLLVL.

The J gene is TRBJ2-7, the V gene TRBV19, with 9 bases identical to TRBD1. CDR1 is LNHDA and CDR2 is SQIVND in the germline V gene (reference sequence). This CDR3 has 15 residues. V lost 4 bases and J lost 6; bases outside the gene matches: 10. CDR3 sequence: CASSTLPGQGSEQYF. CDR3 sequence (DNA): TGTGCCAGTAGTACCCTGCCGGGACAGGGCTCCGAGCAGTACTTC.

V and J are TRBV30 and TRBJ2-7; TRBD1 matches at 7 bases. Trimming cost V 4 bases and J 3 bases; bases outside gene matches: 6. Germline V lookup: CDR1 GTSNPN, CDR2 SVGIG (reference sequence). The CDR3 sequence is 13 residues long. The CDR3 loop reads CAWNRGTVYEQYF. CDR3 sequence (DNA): TGTGCCTGGAACCGAGGGACAGTCTACGAGCAGTACTTC.

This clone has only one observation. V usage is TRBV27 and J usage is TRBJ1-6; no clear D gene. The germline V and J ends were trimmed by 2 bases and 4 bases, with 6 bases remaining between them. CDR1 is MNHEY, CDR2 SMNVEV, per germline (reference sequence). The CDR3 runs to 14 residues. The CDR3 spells CASSLQQYNSPLHF. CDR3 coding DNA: TGTGCCAGCAGTTTACAGCAGTATAATTCACCCCTCCACTTT.

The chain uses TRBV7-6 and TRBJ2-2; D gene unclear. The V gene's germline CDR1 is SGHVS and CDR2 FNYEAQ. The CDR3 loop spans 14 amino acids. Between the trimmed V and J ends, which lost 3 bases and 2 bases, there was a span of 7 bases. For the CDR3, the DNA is TGTGCCAGCAGCTTGTACGAAAACACCGGGGAGCTGTTTTTT. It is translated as CASSLYENTGELFF.

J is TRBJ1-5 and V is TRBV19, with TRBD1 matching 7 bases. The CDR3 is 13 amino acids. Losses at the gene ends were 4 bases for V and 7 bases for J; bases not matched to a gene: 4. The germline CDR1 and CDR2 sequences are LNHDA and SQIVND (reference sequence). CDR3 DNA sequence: TGTGCCAGTAGTACAACAGGGGCCCAGCCCCAGCATTTT. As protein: CASSTTGAQPQHF.

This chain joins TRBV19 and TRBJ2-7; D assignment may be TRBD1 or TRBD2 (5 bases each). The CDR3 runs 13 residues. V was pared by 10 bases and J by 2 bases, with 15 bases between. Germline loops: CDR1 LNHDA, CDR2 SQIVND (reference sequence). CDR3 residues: CATGRDETYEQYF. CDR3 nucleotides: TGTGCCACCGGCCGGGACGAGACCTACGAGCAGTACTTC.

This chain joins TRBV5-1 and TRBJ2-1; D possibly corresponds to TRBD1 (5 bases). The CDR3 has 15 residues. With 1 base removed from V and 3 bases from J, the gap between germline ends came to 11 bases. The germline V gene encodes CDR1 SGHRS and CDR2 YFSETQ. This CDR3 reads CASSLSRDGYNEQFF. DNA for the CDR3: TGCGCCAGCAGCTTGAGCAGGGATGGCTACAATGAGCAGTTCTTC.

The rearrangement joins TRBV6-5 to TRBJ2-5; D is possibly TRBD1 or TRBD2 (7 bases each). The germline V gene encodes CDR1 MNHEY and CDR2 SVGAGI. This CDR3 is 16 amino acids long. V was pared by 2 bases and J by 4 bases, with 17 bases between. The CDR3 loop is CASSYLVTGEGETQYF. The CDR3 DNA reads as TGTGCCAGCAGTTACCTCGTAACAGGGGAGGGAGAGACCCAGTACTTC.

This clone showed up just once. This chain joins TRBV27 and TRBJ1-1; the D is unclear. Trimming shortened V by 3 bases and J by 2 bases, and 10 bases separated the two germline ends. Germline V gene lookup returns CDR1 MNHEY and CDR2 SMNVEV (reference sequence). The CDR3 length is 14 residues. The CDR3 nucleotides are TGTGCCAGCAGTTTGTTGGCGGGTAACACTGAAGCTTTCTTT. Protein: CASSLLAGNTEAFF.

DNA of the CDR3: TGTGCCAGCAGGCACCGGGACAGTGAGACCCAGTACTTC. Translating it yields CASRHRDSETQYF. The gene calls are TRBV7-9 and TRBJ2-5; TRBD1 matches 7 bases. The CDR3 runs 13 residues. The junction had 6 bases not matched to a gene; V was cut back by 6 bases and J by 5 bases. Germline V gene data show CDR1 as SEHNR and CDR2 as FQNEAQ (reference sequence).